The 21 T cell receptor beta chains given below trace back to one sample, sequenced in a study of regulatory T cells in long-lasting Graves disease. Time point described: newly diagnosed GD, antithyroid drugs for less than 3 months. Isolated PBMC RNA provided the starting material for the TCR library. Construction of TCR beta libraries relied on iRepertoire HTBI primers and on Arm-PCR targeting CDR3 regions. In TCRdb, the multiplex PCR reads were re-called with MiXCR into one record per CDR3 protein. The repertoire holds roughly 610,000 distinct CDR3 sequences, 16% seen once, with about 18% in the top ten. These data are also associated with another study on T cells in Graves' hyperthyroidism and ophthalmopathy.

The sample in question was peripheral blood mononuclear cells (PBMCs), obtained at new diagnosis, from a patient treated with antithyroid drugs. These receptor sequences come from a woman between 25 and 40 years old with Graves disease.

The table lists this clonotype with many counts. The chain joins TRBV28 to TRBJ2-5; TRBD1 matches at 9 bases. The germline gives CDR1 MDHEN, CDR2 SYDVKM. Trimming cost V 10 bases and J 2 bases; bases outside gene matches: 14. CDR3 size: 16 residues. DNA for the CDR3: TGTGCCACCGGGGGCCCTCCCGGGACAGGGCAAGAGACCCAGTACTTC. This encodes CATGGPPGTGQETQYF. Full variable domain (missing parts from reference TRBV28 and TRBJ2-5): DVKVTQSSRYLVKRTGEKVFLECVQDMDHENMFWYRQDPGLGLRLIYFSYDVKMKEKGDIPEGYSVSREKKERFSLILESASTNQTSMYLCATGGPPGTGQETQYFGPGTRLLVL.

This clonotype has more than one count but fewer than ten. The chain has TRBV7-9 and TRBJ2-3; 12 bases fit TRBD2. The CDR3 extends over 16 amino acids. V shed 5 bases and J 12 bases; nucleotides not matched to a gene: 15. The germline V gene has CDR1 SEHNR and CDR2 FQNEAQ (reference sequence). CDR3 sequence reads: CASSPTSGSAVLGQYF. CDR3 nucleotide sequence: TGTGCCAGCAGCCCGACTAGCGGGAGCGCTGTTTTGGGTCAGTATTTT.

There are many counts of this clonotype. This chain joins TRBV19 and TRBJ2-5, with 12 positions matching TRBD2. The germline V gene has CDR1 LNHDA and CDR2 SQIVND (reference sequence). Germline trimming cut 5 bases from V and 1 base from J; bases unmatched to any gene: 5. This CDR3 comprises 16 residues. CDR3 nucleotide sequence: TGTGCCAGTAGTCTCGGACTAGCGGGGACCCAAGAGACCCAGTACTTC. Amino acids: CASSLGLAGTQETQYF.

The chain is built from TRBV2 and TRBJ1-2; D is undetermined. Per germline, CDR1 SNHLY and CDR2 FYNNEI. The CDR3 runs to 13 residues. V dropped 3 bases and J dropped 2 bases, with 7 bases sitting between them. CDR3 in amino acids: CASSDVTNYGYTF. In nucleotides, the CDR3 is TGTGCCAGCAGTGACGTCACAAACTATGGCTACACCTTC.

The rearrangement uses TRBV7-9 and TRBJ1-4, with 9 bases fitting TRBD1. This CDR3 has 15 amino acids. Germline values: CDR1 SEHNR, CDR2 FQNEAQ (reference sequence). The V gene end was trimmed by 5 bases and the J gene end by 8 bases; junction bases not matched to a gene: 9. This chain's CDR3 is CASSPGQGSLEKLFF. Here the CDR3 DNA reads TGTGCCAGCAGCCCGGGACAGGGATCGTTAGAAAAACTGTTTTTT.

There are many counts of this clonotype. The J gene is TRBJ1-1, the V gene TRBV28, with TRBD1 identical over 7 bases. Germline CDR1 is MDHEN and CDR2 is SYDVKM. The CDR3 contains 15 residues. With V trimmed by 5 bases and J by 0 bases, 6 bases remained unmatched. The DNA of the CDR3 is TGTGCCAGCAGTAAGGGGGCGGGGGTGAACACTGAAGCTTTCTTT. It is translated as CASSKGAGVNTEAFF.

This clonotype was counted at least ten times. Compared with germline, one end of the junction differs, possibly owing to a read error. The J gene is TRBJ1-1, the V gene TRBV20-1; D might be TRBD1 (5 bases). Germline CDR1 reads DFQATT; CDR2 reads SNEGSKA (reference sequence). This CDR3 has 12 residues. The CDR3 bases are TGCAGTGCTAGAGTCAGAGGGGTTGAAGCTTTCTTC. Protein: CSARVRGVEAFF.

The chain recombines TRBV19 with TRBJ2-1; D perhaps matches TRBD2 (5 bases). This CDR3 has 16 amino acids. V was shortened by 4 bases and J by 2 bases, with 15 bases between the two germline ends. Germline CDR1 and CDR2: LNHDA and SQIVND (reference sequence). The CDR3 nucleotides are TGTGCCAGTAGTACTCGAGGGCTCTCGGCCTACAATGAGCAGTTCTTC. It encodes CASSTRGLSAYNEQFF.

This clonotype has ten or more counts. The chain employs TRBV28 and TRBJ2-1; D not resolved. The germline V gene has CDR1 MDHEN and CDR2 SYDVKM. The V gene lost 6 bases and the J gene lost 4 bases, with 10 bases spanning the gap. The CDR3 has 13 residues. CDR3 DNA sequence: TGTGCCAGCAGCTTACCGGCTTACAATGAGCAGTTCTTC. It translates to CASSLPAYNEQFF. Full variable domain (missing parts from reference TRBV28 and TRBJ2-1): DVKVTQSSRYLVKRTGEKVFLECVQDMDHENMFWYRQDPGLGLRLIYFSYDVKMKEKGDIPEGYSVSREKKERFSLILESASTNQTSMYLCASSLPAYNEQFFGPGTRLTVL.

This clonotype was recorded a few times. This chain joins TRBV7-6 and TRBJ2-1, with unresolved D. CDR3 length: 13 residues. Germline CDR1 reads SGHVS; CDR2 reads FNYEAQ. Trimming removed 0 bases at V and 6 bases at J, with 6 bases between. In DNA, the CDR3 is TGTGCCAGCAGCTTAGCGCGTGGCAATGAGCAGTTCTTC. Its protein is CASSLARGNEQFF.

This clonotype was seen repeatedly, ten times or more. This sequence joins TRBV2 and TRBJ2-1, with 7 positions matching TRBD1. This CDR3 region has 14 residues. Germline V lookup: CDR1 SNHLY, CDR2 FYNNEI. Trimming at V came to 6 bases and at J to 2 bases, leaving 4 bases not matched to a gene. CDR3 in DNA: TGTGCCAGCAGGTTAAGGGGGCCCTACAATGAGCAGTTCTTC. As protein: CASRLRGPYNEQFF.

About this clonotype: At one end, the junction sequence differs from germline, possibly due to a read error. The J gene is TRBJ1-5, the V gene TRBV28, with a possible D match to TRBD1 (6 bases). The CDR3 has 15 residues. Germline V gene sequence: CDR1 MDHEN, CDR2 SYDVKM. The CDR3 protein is CANSLLGGINQPQHF. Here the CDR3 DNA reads TGTGCCAACAGTTTACTGGGGGGCATAAATCAGCCCCAGCATTTT.

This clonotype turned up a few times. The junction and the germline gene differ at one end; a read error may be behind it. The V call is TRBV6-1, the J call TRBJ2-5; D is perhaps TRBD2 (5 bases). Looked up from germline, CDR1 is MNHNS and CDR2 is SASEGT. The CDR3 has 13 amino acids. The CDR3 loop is CASTRGNQEAQYF. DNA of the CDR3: TGTGCCAGCACAAGAGGGAACCAAGAGGCCCAGTACTTC.

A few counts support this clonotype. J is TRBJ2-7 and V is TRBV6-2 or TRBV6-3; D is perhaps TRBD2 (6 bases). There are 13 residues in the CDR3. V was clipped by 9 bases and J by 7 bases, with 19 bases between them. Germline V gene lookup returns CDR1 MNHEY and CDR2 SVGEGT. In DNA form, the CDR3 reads TGTGCCAGTACACGGGGGAGTGCCGGGGAGCAGTACTTC. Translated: CASTRGSAGEQYF.

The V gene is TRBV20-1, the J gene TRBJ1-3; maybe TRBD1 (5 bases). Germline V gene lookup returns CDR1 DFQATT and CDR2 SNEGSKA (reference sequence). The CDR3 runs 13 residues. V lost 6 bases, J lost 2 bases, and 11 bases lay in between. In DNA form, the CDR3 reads TGCAGTGCAAATCGGGGGACTGGAAACACCATATATTTT. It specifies CSANRGTGNTIYF.

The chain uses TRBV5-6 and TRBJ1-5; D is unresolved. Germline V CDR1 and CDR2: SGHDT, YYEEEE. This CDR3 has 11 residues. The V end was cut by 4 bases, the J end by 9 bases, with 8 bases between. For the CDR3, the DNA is TGTGCCAGCAGCCTGGGTAGGCCCCAGCATTTT. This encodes CASSLGRPQHF.

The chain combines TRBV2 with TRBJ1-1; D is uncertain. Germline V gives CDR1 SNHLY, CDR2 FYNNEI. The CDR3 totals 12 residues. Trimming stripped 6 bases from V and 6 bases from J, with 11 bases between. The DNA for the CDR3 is TGTGCCAGCAGCACGACGGTTTCTGAAGCTTTCTTT. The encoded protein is CASSTTVSEAFF.

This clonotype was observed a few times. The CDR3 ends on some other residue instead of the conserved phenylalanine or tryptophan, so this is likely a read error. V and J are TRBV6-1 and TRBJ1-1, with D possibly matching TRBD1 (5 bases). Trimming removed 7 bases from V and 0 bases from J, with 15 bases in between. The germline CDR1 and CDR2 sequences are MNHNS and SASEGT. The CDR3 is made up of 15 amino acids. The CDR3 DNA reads TGTGCCAGCACCCCCCGCGAGGGGATGAACACTGAAGCTTTCCTT. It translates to CASTPREGMNTEAFL.

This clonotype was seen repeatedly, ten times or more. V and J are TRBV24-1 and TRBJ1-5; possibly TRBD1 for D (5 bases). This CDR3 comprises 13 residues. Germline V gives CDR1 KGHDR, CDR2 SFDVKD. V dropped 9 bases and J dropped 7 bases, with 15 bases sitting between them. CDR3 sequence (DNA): TGTGCCACCGGGGACGGTTCTGGGCAGCCCCAGCATTTT. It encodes CATGDGSGQPQHF.

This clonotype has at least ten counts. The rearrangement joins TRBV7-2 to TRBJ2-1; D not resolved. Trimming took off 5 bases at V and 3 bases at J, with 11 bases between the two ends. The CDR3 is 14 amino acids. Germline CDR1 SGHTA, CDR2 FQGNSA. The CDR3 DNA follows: TGTGCCAGCAGCCCTACATTAAGCTACAATGAGCAGTTCTTC. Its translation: CASSPTLSYNEQFF.

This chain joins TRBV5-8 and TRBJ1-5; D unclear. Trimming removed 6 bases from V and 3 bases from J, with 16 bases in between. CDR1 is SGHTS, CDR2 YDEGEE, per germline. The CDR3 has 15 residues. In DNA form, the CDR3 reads TGTGCCAGCAAAAAATCCCGGCTGTCCAATCAGCCCCAGCATTTT. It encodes CASKKSRLSNQPQHF.